This T cell receptor beta chain was sequenced for a study of neurological immune-mediated disorders (dated by TCRdb to between 2018 and 2020). About the full investigation: The study compared peripheral blood TCR-beta repertoires of HTLV-I-associated myelopathy (HAM/TSP) patients, multiple sclerosis patients and healthy controls using UMI-based sequencing. Longitudinal samples, technical triplicates and paired sorted CD4+ and CD8+ T-cell subsets, alongside PBMC samples, were included among the approximately 110 TCR-beta libraries. The cohort comprised roughly 69 subjects: roughly 15 HAM/TSP patients, around 35 multiple sclerosis patients and approximately 20 healthy controls.

Study-wide findings and limitations: TCR clonal expansion was highest in HAM/TSP patients and lowest in MS patients, with MS patients falling below even healthy controls. Expanded clones from different subjects shared no identical CDR3 amino acid sequences, which suggests that TCR-beta repertoires were private in all groups.

cDNA was synthesized by template-switch 5'RACE using a primer with a 10-nucleotide random unique molecular identifier that tagged each TCR transcript. Every sequencing run covered 15-18 subjects and yielded more than 200 million TCR-beta sequences. Total RNA was extracted with the RNeasy kit. TCR-beta VDJ regions were amplified with primers for the TCR constant region and the 5'RACE anchor, using the KAPA Real-time Library Amplification kit. A first PCR added sample indexes and Illumina adaptors, after which a second PCR increased the library yield. After Ampure bead purification, the roughly 650 bp TCR product was size-selected on a 2% E-gel SizeSelection system. Before pooling, library quality was assessed on a Bioanalyzer, concentration was determined with Qubit, and library quantification was performed with the Kapa Library Quantification kit. Paired-end 2 x 150 bp sequencing of the libraries was performed on an Illumina HiSeq 2500. To increase sequence diversity, 25-30% phiX was spiked into each library pool. On the authors' methods: Quality-filtered reads were processed with the UMI-based MiGEC pipeline, which removed over 85% of raw TCR sequences during error correction. VDJ genes were aligned to IMGT germline references, and clonotypes were defined by unique CDR3 amino acid sequence plus V-J genes. Clonal expansion, Shannon diversity and CDR3 relatedness (CalcPairwiseDistances, ClusterSamples) were evaluated with VDJtools, and phylogenetic trees were built with CLCbio workbench. A clone was classed as expanded if it had 8 or more unique UMIs, a cutoff based on coefficient-of-variation modelling across technical triplicates. Using fastp trimming at Q25 and MiXCR clonotype assembly, TCRdb reanalyzed the public sequencing data and kept in-frame beta chains. Each record represents a unique CDR3 protein, reported with the most common genes and DNA among its rows. These V and J calls originate from TCRdb's pipeline instead of the authors' own analysis. A total of around 13,000 distinct CDR3 sequences appear in this sample, about 7.4% of them only once. The ten most abundant clones make up around 22% of the sample.

The germline V gene (reference sequence) specifies SGHKS as CDR1 and YYEKEE as CDR2. The CDR3 runs 17 residues from the cysteine to the phenylalanine. Only the CDR3 part of the read is kept: 51 bases, read in frame from the first base. The germline V end is reduced by 2 bases and the J end by 10 bases; junction bases left unmatched: 16. There are many counts of this clonotype. Its antigen is still unknown. Per-base qualities were not stored, and no clone one base away is much larger. Blood bank volunteers in Maryland, USA served as the healthy controls. TCR libraries for sorted subsets were made from some 1 million sorted CD4+ or CD8+ T cells. PBMCs were separated from peripheral blood using Ficoll-Hypaque density gradient centrifugation and then cryopreserved in liquid nitrogen. The study also sequenced paired sorted CD4+ and CD8+ subsets from healthy controls, HAM/TSP patients and MS patients.

Sequenced material: CD8+ T cells from blood. The sequence came from a woman in her 40s in good health. The chain joins TRBV5-5 to TRBJ2-1; 9 junctional bases match TRBD1. CDR3 sequence: CASSFPGGQGYVPEQFF. The sequence in DNA is TGTGCCAGCAGCTTTCCTGGTGGACAGGGGTATGTTCCGGAGCAGTTCTTC. The CDR3, completed at both ends by the reference TRBV5-5 and TRBJ2-1 genes, gives the full variable domain DAGVTQSPTHLIKTRGQQVTLRCSPISGHKSVSWYQQVLGQGPQFIFQYYEKEERGRGNFPDRFSARQFPNYSSELNVNALLLGDSALYLCASSFPGGQGYVPEQFFGPGTRLTVL.